This entry concerns a single TCR beta chain. The target antigen is unknown. Subsets of CD8+ T cells were each sorted in triplicate at roughly 300,000 cells apiece. Naive CD8+ T cells displayed a CD45RO-CCR7+CD27+CD95- phenotype. This sample was included in a study of CXCR3-negative and CXCR3-positive naive CD8 T cells. 5' RACE with UMI labels generated the TRB cDNA libraries. TCRdb reprocessed the 5' RACE reads and reports one entry per CDR3 protein, with no DNA. Its listing shows tens of thousands of distinct CDR3 sequences. Whole-study results and caveats: In CXCR3-positive naive cells, the TRB CDR3s were more hydrophobic than in CXCR3-negative naive cells. TRB CDR3 properties indicated TCR strength, while surface CD5 was similar across naive subsets.

Germline V gene lookup returns CDR1 MDHEN and CDR2 SYDVKM. The CDR3 sequence is 15 residues long. This TCR was sampled from a human donor in good health. Some clones in this sample may be carry-over from other donors' samples. The V and J genes are TRBV28 and TRBJ2-7; without DNA, the TCRdb call of TRBD1 cannot be checked. Sequencing was performed on naive CXCR3+ CD8+ T cells from blood. Indicated subset: CD45RO-CCR7+CD27+CD95- naive CD8+ T cells expressing CXCR3 (TNR3+). CDR3: CASSFRDGKVGEQYF.